This paragraph reports one T cell receptor beta chain. Antigen specificity is unknown. PCR was performed using 60 Vbeta and 13 Jbeta primers. Some clones are missing from TCRdb's copy, which holds only in-frame ones; the method was immunoSEQ multiplex PCR. Recorded for this sample: approximately 120,000 clones. These data are taken from a study of cytomegalovirus exposure and HLA in healthy donors. Per germline, CDR1 ENHRY and CDR2 SYGVKD. The CDR3 extends over 13 amino acids. V shed 4 bases and J shed 7 bases, with 11 bases lying between them. General study findings and limits: Serostatus for CMV was the only available immune exposure information. Rarity characterized most TCR sequences, yet some public TCRs appeared in many donors. A cluster of highly shared sequence variants was likely a sequencing artifact.

Sample: PBMCs. The TCR sequence derives from a man in his forties or fifties in good health and CMV-seronegative. This sequence joins TRBV10-3 and TRBJ2-1, with D perhaps matching TRBD2 (6 bases). In DNA form, the CDR3 reads TGTGCCATCAGTGGACTAGGGCAGAATGAGCAGTTCTTC. Translated, it gives CAISGLGQNEQFF.